These 26 T cell receptor beta chains were all obtained from the same sample, sequenced in a study of blood T cell repertoires in COVID-19. Method: immunoSEQ multiplex PCR; TCRdb's copy keeps in-frame clones and lacks some. Among a few hundred thousand clones listed, approximately 83% were seen once. The sample consisted of peripheral blood. Receptors originate from a man aged 30-40 years who had recovered from COVID-19.

The chain joins TRBV19 to TRBJ2-2; the D is unclear. This CDR3 is built from 12 residues. CDR1 and CDR2 (germline): LNHDA, SQIVND (reference sequence). The ends were cut back, 5 bases at V and 7 bases at J, with 8 bases in the middle. CDR3 nucleotides: TGTGCCAGTAGTTCGTATCGCGGGGAGCTGTTTTTT. This sequence encodes CASSSYRGELFF.

The chain uses TRBV5-4 and TRBJ1-6; D remains unclear. V lost 4 bases, J lost 1 base, and 9 bases lay in between. The CDR3 totals 15 residues. From germline, CDR1 is SGHNT and CDR2 YYREEE (reference sequence). CDR3 nucleotide sequence: TGTGCCAGCAGCGAAAGCTTTTCCTATAATTCACCCCTCCACTTT. Protein: CASSESFSYNSPLHF.

V gene TRBV14 combines with J gene TRBJ1-1; maybe TRBD1 (6 bases). The V end was cut by 4 bases, the J end by 7 bases, with 13 bases between. The CDR3 contains 13 residues. Germline CDR1 is SGHDN and CDR2 is FVKESK. CDR3 region: CASSPRTEGEAFF. Here the CDR3 DNA reads TGTGCCAGCAGCCCCCGGACAGAAGGTGAAGCTTTCTTT.

The chain carries TRBV19 and TRBJ2-7, with 9 bases aligning to TRBD1. V dropped 8 bases and J dropped 5; count of bases not matched to a gene: 7. Per germline, CDR1 LNHDA and CDR2 SQIVND (reference sequence). The CDR3 is made up of 13 amino acids. CDR3 sequence reads: CASGGQGSNEQYF. The DNA of the CDR3 is TGTGCCAGTGGTGGACAGGGGAGCAACGAGCAGTACTTC.

This clone has only a few counts. The gene calls are TRBV7-7 and TRBJ2-2; TRBD1 matches at 8 bases. Trimming took 2 bases from V and 6 from J; bases not matched to a gene: 14. Germline lookup yields CDR1 SSHAT and CDR2 FNYEAQ (reference sequence). The CDR3 runs to 18 residues. The CDR3 sequence: CASSLTLRQDRAPGELFF. In nucleotides, the CDR3 is TGTGCCAGCAGCTTAACGCTGCGGCAGGACAGGGCCCCCGGGGAGCTGTTTTTT.

The V call is TRBV7-9, the J call TRBJ1-1; D gene uncertain. CDR1 and CDR2 (germline): SEHNR, FQNEAQ (reference sequence). This CDR3 is 13 amino acids long. Trimming removed 3 bases from V and 7 bases from J, with 12 bases in between. Here the CDR3 DNA reads TGTGCCAGCAGCTTGTCAGGTCAGCTTGAAGCTTTCTTT. This sequence encodes CASSLSGQLEAFF.

This chain uses TRBV27 with TRBJ2-1; 11 bases line up with TRBD2. The germline V gene encodes CDR1 MNHEY and CDR2 SMNVEV (reference sequence). After removal of 8 bases from V and 3 bases from J, the junction contained 6 bases not matched to a gene. The CDR3 totals 15 residues. CDR3 amino acids: CASRTGTSGYNEQFF. As DNA, the CDR3 is TGTGCCAGCCGTACCGGGACTAGCGGCTACAATGAGCAGTTCTTC.

The rearrangement links TRBV7-8 to TRBJ2-5, with 9 bases fitting TRBD2. V shed 1 base and J 2 bases; nucleotides not matched to a gene: 8. CDR1 is SGHVS, CDR2 FQNEAQ, per germline. The CDR3 has 17 residues. The CDR3 loop reads CASSLGILAGTQETQYF. DNA of the CDR3: TGTGCCAGCAGCTTAGGGATTCTAGCGGGGACACAAGAGACCCAGTACTTC.

This clone has only one observation. This same CDR3 is encoded by further DNA sequences in the sample. V gene TRBV19 combines with J gene TRBJ2-3; D is unclear. The CDR3 totals 13 residues. The germline V gene has CDR1 LNHDA and CDR2 SQIVND (reference sequence). The V and J ends lost 1 base and 4 bases respectively, with 6 bases between them. As DNA, the CDR3 is TGTGCCAGTAGTATAGGGCTGGCAGATACGCAGTATTTT. As protein: CASSIGLADTQYF. The whole variable domain, remainder taken from reference TRBV19 and TRBJ2-3, is DGGITQSPKYLFRKEGQNVTLSCEQNLNHDAMYWYRQDPGQGLRLIYYSQIVNDFQKGDIAEGYSVSREKKESFPLTVTSAQKNPTAFYLCASSIGLADTQYFGPGTRLTVL.

The J gene is TRBJ2-5, the V gene TRBV5-6, with 7 bases identical to TRBD2. Trimming removed 2 bases from V and 5 bases from J; junction bases left unmatched: 18. Germline loops: CDR1 SGHDT, CDR2 YYEEEE. CDR3 size: 18 residues. In DNA form, the CDR3 reads TGTGCCAGCAGCTTTGGAGCGGGGTCTAGACTAATCGGGGAGACCCAGTACTTC. The encoded protein is CASSFGAGSRLIGETQYF.

This sequence joins TRBV5-1 and TRBJ1-1; tentatively, D is TRBD1 (5 bases). Trimming took off 3 bases at V and 6 bases at J, with 6 bases between the two ends. Germline CDR1 reads SGHRS; CDR2 reads YFSETQ. The CDR3 runs 11 residues. The CDR3 sequence: CASSWGAEAFF. CDR3 bases: TGCGCCAGCAGCTGGGGGGCTGAAGCTTTCTTT.

The J gene is TRBJ2-3, the V gene TRBV2; 13 bases align to TRBD2. This CDR3 has 17 residues. CDR1 SNHLY and CDR2 FYNNEI come from the germline V gene. After removal of 6 bases from V and 6 bases from J, the junction contained 12 bases not matched to a gene. The CDR3 sequence: CASSRGLAGARGDTQYF. Written as DNA, the CDR3 is TGTGCCAGCAGCCGTGGACTAGCGGGGGCCCGGGGGGATACGCAGTATTTT.

The chain joins TRBV19 to TRBJ2-2; D may be TRBD2 (6 bases). Germline CDR1 reads LNHDA; CDR2 reads SQIVND (reference sequence). The CDR3 sequence is 14 residues long. Trimming cost V 4 bases and J 2 bases, with 8 bases left between them. The CDR3 DNA reads TGTGCCAGTAGTACGGGGGAAAACACCGGGGAGCTGTTTTTT. Translation gives CASSTGENTGELFF.

V gene TRBV7-9 combines with J gene TRBJ2-1; 11 bases line up with TRBD2. CDR1 is SEHNR and CDR2 is FQNEAQ in the germline V gene (reference sequence). The trim removed 8 bases at V and 6 bases at J, leaving 9 bases unmatched. The CDR3 covers 15 residues. CDR3 coding DNA: TGTGCCAGCGGTCATCCTAGCGGGAGGCGCAATGAGCAGTTCTTC. It is translated as CASGHPSGRRNEQFF.

The genes are TRBV11-2 and TRBJ1-4, with a weak D call TRBD1 (5 bases). The CDR3 is 14 residues long. Per the germline V gene, CDR1 is SGHAT and CDR2 is FQNNGV. V lost 5 bases to trimming and J lost 3 bases, with 10 bases between them. CDR3: CASSRQSANEKLFF. CDR3 DNA sequence: TGTGCCAGCAGCCGACAGTCCGCTAATGAAAAACTGTTTTTT. Supplemented by reference TRBV11-2 and TRBJ1-4, the full variable domain reads EAGVAQSPRYKIIEKRQSVAFWCNPISGHATLYWYQQILGQGPKLLIQFQNNGVVDDSQLPKDRFSAERLKGVDSTLKIQPAKLEDSAVYLCASSRQSANEKLFFGSGTQLSVL.

This chain links TRBV6-6 with TRBJ2-3, with D perhaps matching TRBD2 (6 bases). Germline assignment: CDR1 MNHNY and CDR2 SVGAGI (reference sequence). Trimming took off 1 base at V and 2 bases at J, with 7 bases between the two ends. This CDR3 has 14 amino acids. The CDR3 here is CASSYWDSTDTQYF. For the CDR3, the DNA is TGTGCCAGCAGTTACTGGGACTCCACAGATACGCAGTATTTT.

This chain uses TRBV24-1 with TRBJ2-2, with a possible D match to TRBD1 (5 bases). The V end lost 6 bases, the J end lost 7 bases, and 11 bases lay between the germline ends. The CDR3 consists of 13 residues. From germline, CDR1 is KGHDR and CDR2 SFDVKD. The CDR3 loop reads CATSLSGFGELFF. CDR3 DNA sequence: TGTGCCACCAGTCTCTCAGGGTTCGGGGAGCTGTTTTTT.

The chain recombines TRBV10-3 with TRBJ1-6; 7 nucleotides line up with TRBD1. Per the germline V gene, CDR1 is ENHRY and CDR2 is SYGVKD. The length of the CDR3 is 13 residues. V shed 11 bases and J 9 bases; nucleotides not matched to a gene: 10. For the CDR3, the DNA is TGTGCCGCCCAAAGACAGGGTTCTTCACCCCTCCACTTT. It codes for CAAQRQGSSPLHF.

The chain uses TRBV7-9 and TRBJ1-2; 11 positions agree with TRBD1. V dropped 3 bases and J dropped 8; count of bases not matched to a gene: 17. The CDR3 covers 18 residues. The germline V gene has CDR1 SEHNR and CDR2 FQNEAQ (reference sequence). Here the CDR3 DNA reads TGTGCCAGCAGCTTGCACGCATCGAAGGGGACAGGGGGTGTCGGCTACACCTTC. As protein: CASSLHASKGTGGVGYTF.

This CDR3 is CASSTDLAPGTTNTGELFF. As DNA, the CDR3 is TGTGCCAGCAGTACAGATCTTGCACCCGGGACAACGAACACCGGGGAGCTGTTTTTT. The chain is built from TRBV27 and TRBJ2-2; a weak D match, TRBD1 (6 bases). The ends were cut back, 5 bases at V and 0 bases at J, with 22 bases in the middle. Germline CDR1 MNHEY, CDR2 SMNVEV (reference sequence). The length of the CDR3 is 19 residues.

The chain recombines TRBV5-1 with TRBJ1-6; tentatively, D is TRBD1 (6 bases). The CDR3 sequence is 14 residues long. V lost 7 bases and J lost 9, with 17 bases in between. Germline CDR1 SGHRS, CDR2 YFSETQ. CDR3 sequence: CASGLQGIGSPLHF. The CDR3 DNA is TGCGCCAGCGGGTTACAGGGTATAGGTTCACCCCTCCACTTT.

This clone was seen more than once but under ten times. The chain carries TRBV7-8 and TRBJ2-2; TRBD1 aligns across 8 bases. The germline V gene has CDR1 SGHVS and CDR2 FQNEAQ. The CDR3 is made up of 16 amino acids. Trimming took 5 bases from V and 4 from J; bases not matched to a gene: 9. The DNA of the CDR3 is TGTGCCAGCAGCCCCCGGACAGGGTGGGGCACCGGGGAGCTGTTTTTT. Translation: CASSPRTGWGTGELFF.

V usage is TRBV19 and J usage is TRBJ2-1; tentatively, D is TRBD1 (6 bases). The CDR3 has 15 amino acids. CDR1 is LNHDA, CDR2 SQIVND, per germline (reference sequence). V was pared by 2 bases and J by 1 base, with 9 bases between. CDR3 in amino acids: CASSILQGSYNEQFF. CDR3 in DNA: TGTGCCAGTAGTATACTACAGGGTTCCTACAATGAGCAGTTCTTC.

The V gene is TRBV12-3 or TRBV12-4, the J gene TRBJ1-1; 7 bases align to TRBD1. Germline trimming cut 6 bases from V and 10 bases from J; bases unmatched to any gene: 5. The CDR3 contains 11 residues. The CDR3, as DNA: TGTGCCAGCAGCCAGGGGGAAGGAGCTTTCTTT. It translates to CASSQGEGAFF.

This sequence joins TRBV9 and TRBJ1-4; TRBD1 matches 7 bases. This CDR3 contains 16 residues. The V segment lost 3 bases and the J segment 5 bases; nucleotides outside the gene matches: 10. Per germline, CDR1 SGDLS and CDR2 YYNGEE. The CDR3 sequence: CASSGVVGQQNEKLFF. The CDR3 bases are TGTGCCAGCAGCGGCGTAGTGGGACAGCAGAATGAAAAACTGTTTTTT.

The chain links TRBV14 to TRBJ2-1; the match to TRBD2 covers 8 bases. The germline CDR1 and CDR2 sequences are SGHDN and FVKESK. V was pared by 4 bases and J by 10 bases, with 18 bases of the junction left unmatched. CDR3 size: 17 residues. The CDR3 bases are TGTGCCAGCAGCCCAACGGGGGGGACATGGGGGTTCCGCGAGCAGTTCTTC. Residues: CASSPTGGTWGFREQFF.